This T cell receptor beta chain appears in the sequencing data of a study of T-cell reconstitution after alpha-beta-depleted transplantation in children. A TCRbeta library incorporating unique molecular identifiers was prepared. One entry per CDR3 protein, called by TCRdb with MiXCR from the PCR reads. The table lists 450,000 to 550,000 distinct CDR3 sequences, over 9.5% of them singletons, with 12% to 15% in the top ten. General study points: After transplant, high TCRbeta diversity at day 60 in some patients arose from surviving recipient T cells and thymic progenitors. At around two months after transplant, the alpha-beta T cells were reportedly derived from several hundred expanded clones that came from non-depleted graft cells.

This CDR3 has 14 residues. The germline V gene encodes CDR1 SEHNR and CDR2 FQNEAQ (reference sequence). The J segment lost 4 bases and the V segment lost 5 bases, leaving 2 bases of the junction unmatched. This clonotype was seen only a few times. Its specificity is unknown. V usage is TRBV7-9 and J usage is TRBJ2-1; 10 nucleotides line up with TRBD1. The clonotype originates from a female patient aged 2-9 years who had a stem cell transplant for aplastic anemia, so the T cells may come from the graft donor. The sequencing used PBMCs, mostly from graft donor cells, collected 180 days after TCRalphabeta/CD19-depleted stem cell transplant. CDR3 in amino acids: CASSMGQGYNEQFF. For the CDR3, the DNA is TGTGCCAGCAGCATGGGACAGGGGTACAATGAGCAGTTCTTC.